This T cell receptor (beta chain) was found in a study of PD-L1 blockade in urothelial cancer. Study details: The study started patients on atezolizumab in about 2014, giving 1,200 mg intravenously every 3 weeks. Investigators checked blood 3 weeks (second dose) and 6 weeks after treatment start.

Clones were sequenced by immunoSEQ multiplex PCR, and TCRdb holds only the in-frame ones, with some missing. The repertoire holds tens of thousands of clones, with roughly 84% as singletons. V lost 5 bases and J 1 base, leaving 14 bases between the germline ends. This CDR3 has 15 residues. The germline gives CDR1 LNHDA, CDR2 SQIVND (reference sequence). The time point was: pretreatment peripheral blood. This material consisted of PBMCs, taken around atezolizumab (anti-PD-L1) treatment. This chain uses TRBV19 with TRBJ2-5; D gene ambiguous. The origin of this receptor is a man aged 60 to 75 with urothelial cancer. In nucleotides, the CDR3 is TGTGCCAGTAGTTTGGGTGTGGGCAGCCAAGAGACCCAGTACTTC. The encoded protein is CASSLGVGSQETQYF.